This entry lists 8 T cell receptor beta chains sequenced from one sample in a study of shared clonotypes between healthy human individuals. Only in-frame clones appear in the TCRdb table, and some are missing; sequencing was by immunoSEQ multiplex PCR. The table includes around 1.6 million clones, around 98% detected once. Sequencing was carried out using naive CD4+ T cells sorted from blood. Indicated subset: CD45RA+ positively selected. The origin of the receptors is a man aged 25-45 years in good health.

The chain has TRBV25-1 and TRBJ2-2; 9 nucleotides match TRBD1. The CDR3 sequence is 14 residues long. The V gene end was trimmed by 3 bases and the J gene end by 7 bases; junction bases not matched to a gene: 3. Per germline, CDR1 MGHDK and CDR2 SYGVNS. As DNA, the CDR3 is TGTGCCAGCAGTGAGTACAGGGGGCGCGGGGAGCTGTTTTTT. It encodes CASSEYRGRGELFF.

This clone was seen a handful of times. V is TRBV11-2 and J is TRBJ1-1; D unresolved. Between the trimmed V and J ends, which lost 1 base and 8 bases, there was a span of 11 bases. The CDR3 sequence is 13 residues long. Germline V gene lookup returns CDR1 SGHAT and CDR2 FQNNGV. CDR3 protein: CASSLVLRAEAFF. The CDR3 DNA is TGTGCCAGCAGCTTAGTTCTCCGGGCAGAAGCTTTCTTT.

V and J are TRBV5-1 and TRBJ1-1; 7 nucleotides match TRBD1. This CDR3 spans 15 amino acids. The V and J ends lost 4 bases and 0 bases, in that order; junction bases with no gene match: 6. Per germline, CDR1 SGHRS and CDR2 YFSETQ. The CDR3 loop is CASSREDRVNTEAFF. CDR3 in DNA: TGCGCCAGCAGCCGAGAAGACAGGGTGAACACTGAAGCTTTCTTT.

V usage is TRBV5-1 and J usage is TRBJ1-5, with D unclear. The CDR3 runs 15 residues. Trimming removed 2 bases from V and 2 bases from J, with 11 bases in between. Germline values: CDR1 SGHRS, CDR2 YFSETQ. The CDR3 here is CASSFSGTGNQPQHF. DNA for the CDR3: TGCGCCAGCAGCTTTAGTGGTACTGGCAATCAGCCCCAGCATTTT. The full variable domain, in which reference TRBV5-1 and TRBJ1-5 provide the parts outside the CDR3, is KAGVTQTPRYLIKTRGQQVTLSCSPISGHRSVSWYQQTPGQGLQFLFEYFSETQRNKGNFPGRFSGRQFSNSRSEMNVSTLELGDSALYLCASSFSGTGNQPQHFGDGTRLSIL.

The chain is built from TRBV11-2 and TRBJ2-2; tentatively, D is TRBD1 or TRBD2 (6 bases each). Trimming removed 2 bases from V and 3 bases from J, with 13 bases in between. Germline loops: CDR1 SGHAT, CDR2 FQNNGV. The CDR3 loop spans 16 amino acids. The CDR3 nucleotides read TGTGCCAGCAGCTTAACCGGGGGCAAGGACACCGGGGAGCTGTTTTTT. Its translation: CASSLTGGKDTGELFF.

The rearrangement links TRBV5-1 to TRBJ2-7; 7 bases align to TRBD2. This CDR3 has 17 residues. Trimming took 6 bases from V and 2 from J; bases not matched to a gene: 17. Germline V lookup: CDR1 SGHRS, CDR2 YFSETQ. CDR3 nucleotides: TGCGCCAGCACCCGAATATCGATGGCGGGAGTAACCTACGAGCAGTACTTC. Its translation: CASTRISMAGVTYEQYF.

J is TRBJ1-5 and V is TRBV19; D may be TRBD1 (5 bases). CDR3 length equals 15 residues. V was shortened by 7 bases and J by 3 bases, with 16 bases between the two germline ends. From germline, CDR1 is LNHDA and CDR2 SQIVND (reference sequence). CDR3 region: CASTSRGESNQPQHF. The CDR3 DNA reads TGTGCCAGTACCTCGAGGGGTGAATCCAATCAGCCCCAGCATTTT.

This clone appeared once. V usage is TRBV7-6 and J usage is TRBJ1-3; D gene unclear. The germline V and J ends were trimmed by 5 bases and 8 bases, with 19 bases remaining between them. This CDR3 spans 15 amino acids. The germline CDR1 and CDR2 sequences are SGHVS and FNYEAQ. CDR3 bases: TGTGCCAGCAGCATGGGAATGCCCGCAATGGACACCATATATTTT. Its protein is CASSMGMPAMDTIYF.